This TCR beta chain was recovered during a study of technical replicates of blood from a handful of donors. Measured with immunoSEQ multiplex PCR; TCRdb has only the in-frame clones, and not every one. The table has tens of thousands of clones, around 90% seen once. This clone was recorded only once. Sequencing used PBMCs. This sequence was found in a human donor in good health. Some clones in this sample may be carry-over from other donors' samples.

CDR3 sequence: CASRPTLVNTEAFF. For the CDR3, the DNA is TGTGCCAGCAGGCCAACCCTAGTGAACACTGAAGCTTTCTTT. The rearrangement links TRBV6-6 to TRBJ1-1; D not certain. CDR1 and CDR2 from the germline V gene are MNHNY and SVGAGI (reference sequence). V dropped 6 bases and J dropped 0 bases, with 11 bases sitting between them. This CDR3 region has 14 residues.